This T cell receptor beta chain derives from a study of T cell responses to AZD1222 COVID-19 vaccine. Study conclusions and caveats: Spike-specific TCR breadth and depth both grew after two AZD1222 doses. Spike-wide vaccine-associated CD4 TCRs dominated at 160-218 and 743-854. Epitopes outside B.1.351 and B.1.1.7 mutated regions reportedly drew nearly half of spike TCRs.

Trimming cost V 4 bases and J 7 bases, with 21 bases left between them. In germline, CDR1 is SGHRS, CDR2 YFSETQ. The CDR3 has 17 residues. Concerning this clone: Its antigen is undetermined.

TCRdb keeps only in-frame clones here, not all; method: immunoSEQ multiplex PCR. This table holds 110,000 to 150,000 clones, over 90% found once. This sequence joins TRBV5-1 and TRBJ1-6, with D perhaps matching TRBD1 (5 bases). The source was peripheral blood, collected on day 0 of MenACWY control vaccination. The source of this sequence is an adult in good health. The CDR3 nucleotides read TGCGCCAGCAGCCCACCCAATTCGAGGGACCGAAATTCACCCCTCCACTTT. Protein sequence: CASSPPNSRDRNSPLHF.